Detailed here is one TCR beta chain. Its antigen is unidentified. This record comes from a study of a mutant IDH1 vaccine in newly diagnosed glioma. Study background: Receipt of radiotherapy, temozolomide, or both preceded the study, and most received both. Study-wide findings and caveats: Seemingly, pseudoprogression had no relation to changes in the top peripheral T cell clonotypes.

Germline CDR1 is SGHTA and CDR2 is FQGNSA. The CDR3 has 14 amino acids. V was clipped by 7 bases and J by 4 bases, with 14 bases between them. Time point given: week 11, during vaccination. Each vaccine dose was 300 ug of mutant IDH1 20-mer peptide, with topical imiquimod. The data were produced by immunoSEQ multiplex PCR, yet TCRdb's version contains in-frame clones alone and is incomplete. The table includes 60,000 or so clones, around 89% detected once. The receptor was derived from a man aged 40-49 years with glioma. The sample consisted of PBMCs, taken from a glioma patient whose treatment included an IDH1 peptide vaccine. The rearrangement joins TRBV7-2 to TRBJ1-3, with a possible D match to TRBD1 (5 bases). The DNA for the CDR3 is TGTGCCAGCACCTTGGGGGGGAAGGGAAACACCATATATTTT. Protein product: CASTLGGKGNTIYF.